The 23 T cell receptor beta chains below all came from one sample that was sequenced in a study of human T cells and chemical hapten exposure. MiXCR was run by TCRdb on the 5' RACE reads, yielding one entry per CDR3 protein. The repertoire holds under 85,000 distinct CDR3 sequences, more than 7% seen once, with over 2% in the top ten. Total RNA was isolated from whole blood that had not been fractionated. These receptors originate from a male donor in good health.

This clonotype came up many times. The CDR3 here is CASSPDRSTGELFF. The CDR3 DNA reads TGTGCCAGCAGCCCAGACAGGTCCACCGGGGAGCTGTTTTTT. This sequence joins TRBV12-3 or TRBV12-4 and TRBJ2-2; D perhaps matches TRBD1 (6 bases). The CDR3 contains 14 residues. V was clipped by 6 bases and J by 4 bases, with 12 bases between them.

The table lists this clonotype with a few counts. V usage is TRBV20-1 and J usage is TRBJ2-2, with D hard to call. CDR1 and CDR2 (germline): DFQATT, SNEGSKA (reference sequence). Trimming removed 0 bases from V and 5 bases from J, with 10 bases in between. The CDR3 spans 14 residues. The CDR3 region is CSARDLGETGELFF. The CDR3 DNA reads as TGCAGTGCTAGAGATTTGGGTGAAACCGGGGAGCTGTTTTTT.

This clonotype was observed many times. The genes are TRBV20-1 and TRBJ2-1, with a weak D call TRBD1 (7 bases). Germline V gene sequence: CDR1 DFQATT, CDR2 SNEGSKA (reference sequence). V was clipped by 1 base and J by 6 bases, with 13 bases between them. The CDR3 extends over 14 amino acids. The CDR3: CSARVGGGPNEQFF. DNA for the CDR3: TGCAGTGCTAGAGTCGGAGGGGGCCCCAATGAGCAGTTCTTC.

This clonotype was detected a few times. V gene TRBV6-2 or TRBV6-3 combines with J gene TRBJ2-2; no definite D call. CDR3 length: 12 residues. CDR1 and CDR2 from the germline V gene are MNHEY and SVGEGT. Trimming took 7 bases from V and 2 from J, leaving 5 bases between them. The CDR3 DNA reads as TGTGCCAGCACACTAAACACCGGGGAGCTGTTTTTT. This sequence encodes CASTLNTGELFF.

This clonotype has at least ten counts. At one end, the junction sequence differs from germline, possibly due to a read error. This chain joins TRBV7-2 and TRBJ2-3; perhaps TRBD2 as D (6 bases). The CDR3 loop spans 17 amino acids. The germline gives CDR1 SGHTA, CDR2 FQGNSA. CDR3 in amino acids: CASSLAFRLAKADTQYF. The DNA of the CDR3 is TGTGCCAGCAGCCTAGCCTTTCGGCTAGCGAAGGCAGATACGCAGTATTTT.

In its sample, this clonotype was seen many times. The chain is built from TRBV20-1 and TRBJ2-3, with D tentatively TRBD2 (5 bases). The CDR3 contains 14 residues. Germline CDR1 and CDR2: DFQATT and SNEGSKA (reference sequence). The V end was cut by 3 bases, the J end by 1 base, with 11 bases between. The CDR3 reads CSASPLGGTDTQYF. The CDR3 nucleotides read TGCAGTGCTAGCCCCCTCGGGGGCACAGATACGCAGTATTTT.

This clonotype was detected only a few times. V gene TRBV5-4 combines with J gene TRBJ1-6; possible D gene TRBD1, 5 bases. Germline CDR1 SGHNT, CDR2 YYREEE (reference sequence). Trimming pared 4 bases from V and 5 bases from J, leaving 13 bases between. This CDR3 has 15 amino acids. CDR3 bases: TGTGCCAGCAGCGGAGCCGGGACCGATAATTCACCCCTCCACTTT. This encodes CASSGAGTDNSPLHF.

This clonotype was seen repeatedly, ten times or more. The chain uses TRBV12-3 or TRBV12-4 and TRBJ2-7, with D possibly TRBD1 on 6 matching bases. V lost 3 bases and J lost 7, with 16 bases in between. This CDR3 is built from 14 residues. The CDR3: CASSFQGRAREQYF. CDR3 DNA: TGTGCCAGCAGTTTTCAGGGGCGGGCGAGAGAGCAGTACTTC.

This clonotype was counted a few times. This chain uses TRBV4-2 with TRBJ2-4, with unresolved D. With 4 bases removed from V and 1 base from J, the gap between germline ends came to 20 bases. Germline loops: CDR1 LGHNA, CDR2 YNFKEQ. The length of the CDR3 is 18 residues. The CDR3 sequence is CASSPSQATNIAKNIQYF. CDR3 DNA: TGTGCCAGCAGCCCCAGCCAGGCTACAAATATCGCCAAAAACATTCAGTACTTC.

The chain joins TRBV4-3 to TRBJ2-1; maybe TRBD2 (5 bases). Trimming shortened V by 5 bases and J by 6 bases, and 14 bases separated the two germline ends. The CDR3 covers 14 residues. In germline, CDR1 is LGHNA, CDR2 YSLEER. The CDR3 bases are TGCGCCAGCAGCTCCCGCCTCGAGGGCAATGAGCAGTTCTTC. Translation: CASSSRLEGNEQFF.

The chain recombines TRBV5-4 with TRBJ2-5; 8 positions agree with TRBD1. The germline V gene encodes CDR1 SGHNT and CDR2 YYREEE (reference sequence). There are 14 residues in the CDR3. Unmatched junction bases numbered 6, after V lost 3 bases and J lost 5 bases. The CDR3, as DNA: TGTGCCAGCAGCTGGACAGGGAGGTACGAGACCCAGTACTTC. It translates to CASSWTGRYETQYF.

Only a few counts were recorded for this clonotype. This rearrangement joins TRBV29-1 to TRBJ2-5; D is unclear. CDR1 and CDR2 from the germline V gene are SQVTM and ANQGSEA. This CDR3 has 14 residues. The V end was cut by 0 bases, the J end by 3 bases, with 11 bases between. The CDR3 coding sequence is TGCAGCGTTGAAGAAGGGAATCGGGAAGAGACCCAGTACTTC. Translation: CSVEEGNREETQYF.

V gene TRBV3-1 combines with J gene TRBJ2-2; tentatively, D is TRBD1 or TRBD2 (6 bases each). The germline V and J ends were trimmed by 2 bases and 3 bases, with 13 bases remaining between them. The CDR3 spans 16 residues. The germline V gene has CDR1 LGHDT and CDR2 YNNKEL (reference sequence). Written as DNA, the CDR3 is TGTGCCAGCAGCCAATTGGGGGGCGCGGACACCGGGGAGCTGTTTTTT. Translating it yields CASSQLGGADTGELFF.

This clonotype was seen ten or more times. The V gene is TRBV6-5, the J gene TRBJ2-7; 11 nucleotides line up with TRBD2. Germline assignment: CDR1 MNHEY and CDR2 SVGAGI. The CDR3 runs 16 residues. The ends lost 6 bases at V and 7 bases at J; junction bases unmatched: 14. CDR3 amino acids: CASRLAGGPLGGEQYF. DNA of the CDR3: TGTGCCAGCAGATTAGCGGGAGGGCCCCTCGGAGGGGAGCAGTACTTC.

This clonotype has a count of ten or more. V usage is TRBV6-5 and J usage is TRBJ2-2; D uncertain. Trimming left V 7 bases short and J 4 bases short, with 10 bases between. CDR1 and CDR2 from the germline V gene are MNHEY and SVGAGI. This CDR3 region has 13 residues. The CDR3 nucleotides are TGTGCCAGCACCGTCCCTGTCACCGGGGAGCTGTTTTTT. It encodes CASTVPVTGELFF.

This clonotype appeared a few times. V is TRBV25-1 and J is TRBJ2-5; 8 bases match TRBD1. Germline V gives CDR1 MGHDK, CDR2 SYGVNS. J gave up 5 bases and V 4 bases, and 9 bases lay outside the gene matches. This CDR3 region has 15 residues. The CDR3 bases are TGTGCCAGCAGTGCCCCCACAGGGGGTTTGGAGACCCAGTACTTC. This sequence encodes CASSAPTGGLETQYF.

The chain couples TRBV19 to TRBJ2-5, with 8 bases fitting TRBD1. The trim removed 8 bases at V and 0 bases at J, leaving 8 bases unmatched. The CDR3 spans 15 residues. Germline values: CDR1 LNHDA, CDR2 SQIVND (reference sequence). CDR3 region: CASSGTGLYQETQYF. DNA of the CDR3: TGTGCCAGTTCCGGGACAGGATTGTACCAAGAGACCCAGTACTTC.

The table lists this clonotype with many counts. CDR3 bases: TGCGCCAGCAGTCCAACCATTACTAGCGGGAGGACCTACAATGAGCAGTTCTTC. This codes for CASSPTITSGRTYNEQFF. The rearrangement links TRBV10-1 to TRBJ2-1; 12 nucleotides line up with TRBD2. The CDR3 consists of 18 residues. The ends lost 5 bases at V and 2 bases at J; junction bases unmatched: 10. The germline V gene has CDR1 WNHNN and CDR2 SYGVQD (reference sequence).

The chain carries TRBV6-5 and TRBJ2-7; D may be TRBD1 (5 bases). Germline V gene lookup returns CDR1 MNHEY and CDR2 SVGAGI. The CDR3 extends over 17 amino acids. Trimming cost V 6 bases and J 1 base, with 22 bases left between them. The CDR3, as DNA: TGTGCCAGCAGCCGACGCCACCAGGGCGGTTCATCCTACGAGCAGTACTTC. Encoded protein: CASSRRHQGGSSYEQYF.

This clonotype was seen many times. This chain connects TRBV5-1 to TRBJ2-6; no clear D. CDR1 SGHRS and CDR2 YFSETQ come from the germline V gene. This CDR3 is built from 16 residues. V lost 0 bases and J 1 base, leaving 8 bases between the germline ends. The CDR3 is CASSLAVGSGANVLTF. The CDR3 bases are TGCGCCAGCAGCTTGGCCGTGGGGTCTGGGGCCAACGTCCTGACTTTC.

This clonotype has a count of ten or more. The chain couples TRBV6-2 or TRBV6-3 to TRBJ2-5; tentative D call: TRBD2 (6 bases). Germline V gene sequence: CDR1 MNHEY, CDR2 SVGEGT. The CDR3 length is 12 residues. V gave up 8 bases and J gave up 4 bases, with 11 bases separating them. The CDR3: CASWQGGETQYF. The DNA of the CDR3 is TGTGCCAGCTGGCAGGGAGGAGAGACCCAGTACTTC.

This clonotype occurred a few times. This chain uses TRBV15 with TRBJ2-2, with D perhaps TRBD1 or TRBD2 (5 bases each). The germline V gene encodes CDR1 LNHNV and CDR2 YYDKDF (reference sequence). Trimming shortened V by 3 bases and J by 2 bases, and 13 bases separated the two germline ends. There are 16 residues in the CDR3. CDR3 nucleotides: TGTGCCACCAGCAGGTGGGACGGAGTAAACACCGGGGAGCTGTTTTTT. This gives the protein CATSRWDGVNTGELFF.

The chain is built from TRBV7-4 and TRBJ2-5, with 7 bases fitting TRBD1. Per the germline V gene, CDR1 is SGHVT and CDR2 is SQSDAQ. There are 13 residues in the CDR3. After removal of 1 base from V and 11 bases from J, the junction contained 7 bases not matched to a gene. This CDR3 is CASSLDRGMEQYF. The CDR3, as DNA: TGTGCCAGCAGCTTAGACAGGGGTATGGAACAGTACTTC.